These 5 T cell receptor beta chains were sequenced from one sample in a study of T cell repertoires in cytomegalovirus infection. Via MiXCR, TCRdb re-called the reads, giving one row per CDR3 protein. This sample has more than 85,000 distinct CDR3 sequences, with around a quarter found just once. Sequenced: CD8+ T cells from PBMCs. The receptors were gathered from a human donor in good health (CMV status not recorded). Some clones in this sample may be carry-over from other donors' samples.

This CDR3 is CASSRVVDTEAFF. The CDR3 nucleotides are TGTGCCAGCAGCCGCGTTGTCGACACTGAAGCTTTCTTT. The genes are TRBV7-3 and TRBJ1-1; D not certain. Trimming took 5 bases from V and 3 from J, leaving 10 bases between them. The length of the CDR3 is 13 residues. Germline lookup yields CDR1 SGHTA and CDR2 FQGTGA.

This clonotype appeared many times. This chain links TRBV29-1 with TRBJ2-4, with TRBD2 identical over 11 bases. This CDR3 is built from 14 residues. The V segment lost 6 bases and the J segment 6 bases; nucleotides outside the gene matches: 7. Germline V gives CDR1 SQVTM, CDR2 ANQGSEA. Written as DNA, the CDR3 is TGCAGCGTGTCACTAGCGGGAGACTTAAACATTCAGTACTTC. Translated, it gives CSVSLAGDLNIQYF.

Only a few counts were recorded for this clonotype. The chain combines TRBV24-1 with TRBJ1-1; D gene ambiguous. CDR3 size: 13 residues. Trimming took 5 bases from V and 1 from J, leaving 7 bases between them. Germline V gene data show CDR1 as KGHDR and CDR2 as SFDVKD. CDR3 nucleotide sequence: TGTGCCACCAGTGCTTCAGGGAACACTGAAGCTTTCTTT. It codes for CATSASGNTEAFF.

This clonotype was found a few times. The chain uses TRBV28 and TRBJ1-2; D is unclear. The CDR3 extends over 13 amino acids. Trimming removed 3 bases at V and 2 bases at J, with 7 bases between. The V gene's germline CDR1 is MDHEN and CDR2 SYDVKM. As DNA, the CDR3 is TGTGCCAGCAGTTTCCGGGGAAACTATGGCTACACCTTC. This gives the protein CASSFRGNYGYTF.

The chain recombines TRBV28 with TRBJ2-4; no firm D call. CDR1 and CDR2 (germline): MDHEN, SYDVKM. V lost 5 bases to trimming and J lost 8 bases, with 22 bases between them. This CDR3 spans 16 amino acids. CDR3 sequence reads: CASSPLFGKTMDIQYF. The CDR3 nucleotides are TGTGCCAGCAGTCCCCTTTTTGGGAAGACGATGGACATTCAGTACTTC. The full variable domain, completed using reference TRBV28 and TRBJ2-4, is DVKVTQSSRYLVKRTGEKVFLECVQDMDHENMFWYRQDPGLGLRLIYFSYDVKMKEKGDIPEGYSVSREKKERFSLILESASTNQTSMYLCASSPLFGKTMDIQYFGAGTRLSVL.